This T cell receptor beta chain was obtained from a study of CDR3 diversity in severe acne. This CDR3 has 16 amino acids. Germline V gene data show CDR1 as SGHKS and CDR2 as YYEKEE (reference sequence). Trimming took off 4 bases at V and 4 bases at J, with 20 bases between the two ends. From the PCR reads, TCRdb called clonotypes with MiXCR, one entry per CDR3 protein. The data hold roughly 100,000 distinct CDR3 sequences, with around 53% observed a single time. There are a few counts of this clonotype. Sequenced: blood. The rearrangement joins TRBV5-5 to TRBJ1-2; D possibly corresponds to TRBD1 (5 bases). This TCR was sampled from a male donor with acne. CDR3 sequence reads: CASSQIFRVSSYGYTF. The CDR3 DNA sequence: TGTGCCAGCAGCCAGATCTTCAGGGTTTCCTCCTATGGCTACACCTTC.